This record covers a single T cell receptor beta chain. Its antigen is as yet unknown. These data come from a study of T-cell memory formation after mild COVID-19. Study details: Across donors, TCR clusters were largely donor specific. Whole-study results and caveats: Unconfirmed was the SARS-CoV-2 specificity of second-wave clones that peaked on day 37.

TCRdb re-derived calls from the 5' RACE reads in MiXCR, one entry per CDR3 protein. The table records a few hundred thousand distinct CDR3 sequences, roughly an eighth of them present only once. In germline, CDR1 is LGHNA, CDR2 YNFKEQ. This CDR3 has 16 residues. V shed 0 bases and J shed 5 bases, with 14 bases lying between them. The chain employs TRBV4-2 and TRBJ1-5; D possibly corresponds to TRBD1 (6 bases). Sequencing input: PBMCs or a T cell subset sorted from them (not recorded which). The receptor was derived from a man between 18 and 35 years old who had mild COVID-19 (a few samples of this study predate the infection). Cell type and time point are not known. The CDR3 is CASSQDQGRTDQPQHF. CDR3 coding DNA: TGTGCCAGCAGCCAAGATCAGGGGCGGACGGATCAGCCCCAGCATTTT.